This entry is about one TCR beta chain. Its antigen is currently unknown. The sample's treatment: roughly 18 received Ad26.COV2.S at low or high dose, single or two shots; about 5 received placebo; per-sample allocation not given. Day 63 after the first injection of vaccine or placebo was the sampling time. The data are from a study of Ad26.COV2.S vaccination and SARS-CoV-2 variants. Study-level information: In the COV1001 trial, the donor was in the Ad26.COV2.S arm. The study, taken as a whole, reports: Total T cell responses may have been underestimated by the TCR breadth and depth analyses. Breadth, reportedly substantial, characterized the spike-specific CD8+ and CD4+ T cell responses after vaccination. The placebo group had lower spike-specific TCR breadth than the vaccine recipients did.

Here immunoSEQ multiplex PCR was the method, and the copy in TCRdb shows in-frame clones only, minus some. The table lists about 400,000 clones, about four fifths of them singletons. The CDR3 consists of 13 residues. The V gene lost 4 bases and the J gene lost 9 bases, with 13 bases spanning the gap. In germline, CDR1 is SNHLY, CDR2 FYNNEI. The material was peripheral blood, obtained in a trial of Ad26.COV2.S vaccine versus placebo. The origin of this receptor is a person aged 18 to 59 who received the Ad26.COV2.S COVID-19 vaccine or a placebo. This chain links TRBV2 with TRBJ2-1; tentatively, D is TRBD1 or TRBD2 (7 bases each). The DNA for the CDR3 is TGTGCCAGCAGTGCCCAGGGGGGGAGTGAGCAGTTCTTC. Its protein is CASSAQGGSEQFF.